These T cell receptor beta chains were read from a single sample in a study of T cell repertoires in aging, cancer and after chemotherapy. MiXCR, run by TCRdb on the multiplex PCR reads, gives a single entry per CDR3 protein. The sample includes over 400 distinct CDR3 sequences, roughly a third of them seen just once. The sequencing input was blood. The receptors here all came from a human donor with a solid tumor. CDR3s include the opening cysteine and the closing phenylalanine or tryptophan. The D gene is left open where the match is weak. Part of the rows lack a size; the others show once, few, many or a class for expanded clones.

D gene: -
V gene: TRBV5-1
J gene: TRBJ2-5
clone size: -
CDR3 length: 13
CDR3 DNA: TGCGCCAGCAGCTTGGTTGGGCAAGAGACCCAGTACTTC
CDR3 protein: CASSLVGQETQYF

D gene: -
V gene: TRBV6-5
J gene: TRBJ1-1
clone size: few
CDR3 length: 16
CDR3 DNA: TGTGCCAGCAGTTACTCTACAAAGGGGATGAACACTGAAGCTTTCTTT
CDR3 protein: CASSYSTKGMNTEAFF

D gene: -
V gene: TRBV11-2
J gene: TRBJ2-5
clone size: once
CDR3 length: 13
CDR3 DNA: TGTGCCAGCAGCCCTCAGACTAGGGAGACCCAGTACTTC
CDR3 protein: CASSPQTRETQYF

D gene: TRBD2
V gene: TRBV20-1
J gene: TRBJ2-7
clone size: -
CDR3 length: 12
CDR3 DNA: TGCAGTGCTAGCGGGAGGTCCTACGAGCAGTACTTC
CDR3 protein: CSASGRSYEQYF

D gene: TRBD1
V gene: TRBV12-3/TRBV12-4
J gene: TRBJ2-7
clone size: -
CDR3 length: 15
CDR3 DNA: TGTGCCAGCAGGGCACAGGGGACCCCAACTTACGAGCAGTACTTC
CDR3 protein: CASRAQGTPTYEQYF

D gene: TRBD1
V gene: TRBV6-6
J gene: TRBJ1-2
clone size: few
CDR3 length: 14
CDR3 DNA: TGTGCCAGCAACGTACAGGGGGCGTCTCATGGCTACACCTTC
CDR3 protein: CASNVQGASHGYTF

D gene: -
V gene: TRBV6-1
J gene: TRBJ1-2
clone size: hyperexpanded
CDR3 length: 13
CDR3 DNA: TGTGCCAGCAGAAACAAGGGCGGCTATGGCTACACCTTC
CDR3 protein: CASRNKGGYGYTF

D gene: -
V gene: TRBV20-1
J gene: TRBJ2-1
clone size: few
CDR3 length: 15
CDR3 DNA: TGCAGTGCTAGAGAAGGATTCTCGGCTGGCAATGAGCAGTTCTTC
CDR3 protein: CSAREGFSAGNEQFF

D gene: TRBD2
V gene: TRBV20-1
J gene: TRBJ2-1
clone size: few
CDR3 length: 16
CDR3 DNA: TGCAGTGCTAGAGATATGGCTAGCGGGCCCTACAATGAGCAGTTCTTC
CDR3 protein: CSARDMASGPYNEQFF

D gene: -
V gene: TRBV6-1
J gene: TRBJ1-4
clone size: -
CDR3 length: 14
CDR3 DNA: TGTGCCAGCACCCAGACAGGAGTTAATGAAAAACTGTTTTTT
CDR3 protein: CASTQTGVNEKLFF

D gene: TRBD1
V gene: TRBV6-1
J gene: TRBJ1-2
clone size: large
CDR3 length: 13
CDR3 DNA: TGTGCCGGCAGGGGGCGCACTGGATATGGCTACACCTTC
CDR3 protein: CAGRGRTGYGYTF

D gene: -
V gene: TRBV27
J gene: TRBJ2-7
clone size: -
CDR3 length: 14
CDR3 DNA: TGTGCCAGCAGTTATAACAGGGTTGGGTACGAGCAGTACTTC
CDR3 protein: CASSYNRVGYEQYF

D gene: -
V gene: TRBV6-1
J gene: TRBJ2-1
clone size: -
CDR3 length: 15
CDR3 DNA: TGTGCCAGCAGTAAGCGCGACCGGGATCACAATGAGCAGTTCTTC
CDR3 protein: CASSKRDRDHNEQFF

D gene: -
V gene: TRBV18
J gene: TRBJ1-2
clone size: -
CDR3 length: 15
CDR3 DNA: TGTGCCAGCTCACCGCCGACCGAGGGTAGCTATGGCTACACCTTC
CDR3 protein: CASSPPTEGSYGYTF

D gene: -
V gene: TRBV5-4
J gene: TRBJ1-1
clone size: large
CDR3 length: 16
CDR3 DNA: TGTGCCAGCAGCTTGGGAGGGGAGGAGTTGAACACTGAAGCTTTCTTT
CDR3 protein: CASSLGGEELNTEAFF

D gene: -
V gene: TRBV6-4
J gene: TRBJ2-6
clone size: large
CDR3 length: 16
CDR3 DNA: TGTGCCAGCAGCGCTTCGATGACGGCTGGGGCCAACGTCCTGACTTTC
CDR3 protein: CASSASMTAGANVLTF

D gene: -
V gene: TRBV6-1
J gene: TRBJ1-2
clone size: large
CDR3 length: 15
CDR3 DNA: TGTGCCGGCCGACAGAACGGAGCTAAGATCTATGGCTACACCTTC
CDR3 protein: CAGRQNGAKIYGYTF

D gene: -
V gene: TRBV5-1
J gene: TRBJ1-2
clone size: few
CDR3 length: 13
CDR3 DNA: TGCGCCAGCAGCGGACAGAATAACTATGGCTACACCTTC
CDR3 protein: CASSGQNNYGYTF

D gene: -
V gene: TRBV27
J gene: TRBJ2-3
clone size: -
CDR3 length: 13
CDR3 DNA: TGTGCCAGCGGACTCCAAAATAGGGATACGCAGTATTTT
CDR3 protein: CASGLQNRDTQYF

D gene: -
V gene: TRBV19
J gene: TRBJ2-7
clone size: large
CDR3 length: 13
CDR3 DNA: TGTGCCAGTAGTATAGGGGGAACCTACGAGCAGTACTTC
CDR3 protein: CASSIGGTYEQYF

D gene: TRBD1
V gene: TRBV19
J gene: TRBJ2-7
clone size: large
CDR3 length: 14
CDR3 DNA: TGTGCCAGTAGTGAGGACAGGGCTCCCTACGAGCAGTACTTC
CDR3 protein: CASSEDRAPYEQYF

D gene: -
V gene: TRBV7-9
J gene: TRBJ2-7
clone size: -
CDR3 length: 12
CDR3 DNA: TGTGCCAGCAGCTTAGTGTGGGACGAGCAGTACTTC
CDR3 protein: CASSLVWDEQYF

D gene: -
V gene: TRBV6-1
J gene: TRBJ1-3
clone size: few
CDR3 length: 12
CDR3 DNA: TGTGCCAGCGTGAGGGACTTGGGACCCATATATTTT
CDR3 protein: CASVRDLGPIYF

D gene: TRBD1
V gene: TRBV12-3/TRBV12-4
J gene: TRBJ1-2
clone size: few
CDR3 length: 14
CDR3 DNA: TGTGCCAGCAGTTTAAGCCAGGGGGCGCGGGGCTACACCTTC
CDR3 protein: CASSLSQGARGYTF

D gene: TRBD1
V gene: TRBV7-9
J gene: TRBJ2-7
clone size: -
CDR3 length: 15
CDR3 DNA: TGTGCCAGCAGCTTTGGTGGGACAGGGCGATACGAGCAGTACTTC
CDR3 protein: CASSFGGTGRYEQYF

D gene: -
V gene: TRBV19
J gene: TRBJ1-5
clone size: large
CDR3 length: 17
CDR3 DNA: TGTGCCAGTGAGCAGGTCCACGAGGGCTATAGCAATCAGCCCCAGCATTTT
CDR3 protein: CASEQVHEGYSNQPQHF

D gene: TRBD2
V gene: TRBV12-3/TRBV12-4
J gene: TRBJ2-3
clone size: -
CDR3 length: 13
CDR3 DNA: TGTGCCAGCAGCCCTAAGACTAGCGGTACGCAGTATTTT
CDR3 protein: CASSPKTSGTQYF

D gene: -
V gene: TRBV6-1
J gene: TRBJ2-2
clone size: large
CDR3 length: 18
CDR3 DNA: TGTGCCAGCAGTGAAGCCCTCCTGGGGGGCGCGAACACCGGGGAGCTGTTTTTT
CDR3 protein: CASSEALLGGANTGELFF

D gene: TRBD1
V gene: TRBV6-6
J gene: TRBJ2-1
clone size: large
CDR3 length: 14
CDR3 DNA: TGTGCCAGCAGTTACTGGACAGGGGACAATGAGCAGTTCTTC
CDR3 protein: CASSYWTGDNEQFF